This T cell receptor beta chain was identified in a study of beta chain features in type 1 diabetes. Since all of the isolated RNA was reverse transcribed, expressed TCRB transcripts were what got sequenced. The data were produced by immunoSEQ multiplex PCR, yet TCRdb's version contains in-frame clones alone and is incomplete. This table holds fewer than 350,000 clones, 8% found once. Germline V gene lookup returns CDR1 MDHEN and CDR2 SYDVKM. Trimming left V 3 bases short and J 2 bases short, with 7 bases between. The length of the CDR3 is 13 residues. This clone was observed many times. In the same sample, other DNA sequences code for this CDR3.

This receptor was identified in a woman aged 18-29 years in good health. The sequenced sample was central memory CD4+ T cells from blood. The J gene is TRBJ1-2, the V gene TRBV28; no clear D gene. The CDR3 DNA is TGTGCCAGCAGTTTCTCCAGAAACTATGGCTACACCTTC. Its protein is CASSFSRNYGYTF.